This T cell receptor beta chain derives from a study of T cells in localized non-small cell lung cancer. Broader study findings: In adjacent lung, a median roughly 58 of the top 100 tumor clones were found. Peak T cell clonality was found in uninvolved adjacent lung, exceeding tumor. Higher blood T cell density tracked longer overall survival. Since sequencing was restricted to only one region of the tumor, intratumor heterogeneity remains a possibility.

Trimming took 4 bases from V and 3 from J; bases not matched to a gene: 5. Germline assignment: CDR1 SGDLS and CDR2 YYNGEE. The length of the CDR3 is 14 residues. With respect to this clone: Its target is unknown.

Sequencing used immunoSEQ multiplex PCR; TCRdb keeps in-frame clones, though not all of them. The repertoire includes roughly 89,000 clones, about nine tenths of them detected once, and roughly 3.9% sits in the top ten. This sequence was found in a woman aged 35 to 70 with stage II squamous cell lung carcinoma. The V call is TRBV9, the J call TRBJ2-7, with TRBD1 identical over 9 bases. The material was PBMCs, obtained before any cancer treatment. CDR3 nucleotide sequence: TGTGCCAGCAGCCCGCGGGACAGGGACTACGAGCAGTACTTC. It yields the protein CASSPRDRDYEQYF.